This T cell receptor (beta chain) was sequenced during a study of Graves' ophthalmopathy and Graves' hyperthyroidism. Study summary: There was a collection of peripheral blood at initial diagnosis, before any treatment.

Study-wide findings and caveats: Also, most clonotypes expanded in the thyroid above 0.001 frequency appeared in blood. The model forecast ophthalmopathy progression, reaching around 66% sensitivity and about 75% specificity.

Active ophthalmopathy (CAS at least 3, NOSPECS at least 4), lasting under 3 months. Amplifying from RNA transcripts, the study obtained TCR beta CDR3 regions. A first-round RT-PCR used HTBI primers, followed by a second-round multiplex PCR. TCRdb fed the multiplex PCR reads into MiXCR, producing one record per CDR3 protein. The data show 500,000 to 800,000 distinct CDR3 sequences, with more than 40% seen just once and 3% to 3.5% held by the top ten. Germline V gives CDR1 ENHRY, CDR2 SYGVKD. The CDR3 runs to 12 residues. V lost 10 bases to trimming and J lost 4 bases, with 14 bases between them. This clonotype has a handful of counts. Its cognate antigen is unknown.

The receptor was isolated from an adult man with Graves' ophthalmopathy. The rearrangement joins TRBV10-3 to TRBJ2-7; unclear D gene. The sequencing input was peripheral blood. CDR3 sequence reads: CASRTLGYEQYF. In nucleotides, the CDR3 is TGTGCCAGCAGAACACTGGGGTACGAGCAGTACTTC.